Listed here are 18 T cell receptor beta chains from one sample, sequenced in a study of blood T cell repertoires in COVID-19. Method: immunoSEQ multiplex PCR; TCRdb's copy keeps in-frame clones and lacks some. The repertoire holds approximately 73,000 clones, approximately 92% seen once, with approximately 10% in the top ten. What was sequenced was peripheral blood. The origin of the receptors is an older man with acute or convalescent COVID-19.

The rearrangement joins TRBV2 to TRBJ1-4, with TRBD1 matching 7 bases. With V trimmed by 8 bases and J by 5 bases, 5 bases remained unmatched. Germline V gives CDR1 SNHLY, CDR2 FYNNEI. This CDR3 spans 13 amino acids. CDR3 sequence (DNA): TGTGCCAGCCGGGGACAGATGAATGAAAAACTGTTTTTT. Its protein product is CASRGQMNEKLFF. The full variable domain, completed using reference TRBV2 and TRBJ1-4, is EPEVTQTPSHQVTQMGQEVILRCVPISNHLYFYWYRQILGQKVEFLVSFYNNEISEKSEIFDDQFSVERPDGSNFTLKIRSTKLEDSAMYFCASRGQMNEKLFFGSGTQLSVL.

V and J are TRBV14 and TRBJ1-1; D call uncertain. The CDR3 sequence is 15 residues long. V gave up 2 bases and J gave up 3 bases, with 13 bases separating them. Germline V gene sequence: CDR1 SGHDN, CDR2 FVKESK. CDR3 in amino acids: CASSQPGREDTEAFF. CDR3 nucleotide sequence: TGTGCCAGCAGCCAACCGGGGAGAGAGGACACTGAAGCTTTCTTT.

J is TRBJ1-1 and V is TRBV7-8, with D possibly TRBD1 on 6 matching bases. Germline lookup yields CDR1 SGHVS and CDR2 FQNEAQ. V lost 0 bases, J lost 7 bases, and 12 bases lay in between. The CDR3 length is 14 residues. The CDR3 coding sequence is TGTGCCAGCAGCTTAGCGCGGGGGCGCGGTGAAGCTTTCTTT. As protein: CASSLARGRGEAFF.

The V and J genes are TRBV12-3 or TRBV12-4 and TRBJ1-1; TRBD1 is a possible D gene (6 bases). Deletions cut 3 bases from V and 7 bases from J, with 9 bases between. The CDR3 has 12 amino acids. CDR3 nucleotide sequence: TGTGCCAGCAGTTTGTTAGGGGGTGAAGCTTTCTTT. Protein sequence: CASSLLGGEAFF.

The chain links TRBV27 to TRBJ2-2; D is ambiguous. This CDR3 has 12 amino acids. Germline-derived CDR1 and CDR2 are MNHEY and SMNVEV (reference sequence). V was shortened by 5 bases and J by 5 bases, with 6 bases between the two germline ends. CDR3 sequence reads: CASSPLTGELFF. The DNA of the CDR3 is TGTGCCAGCAGTCCACTTACCGGGGAGCTGTTTTTT.

The rearrangement joins TRBV30 to TRBJ2-3; 12 bases align to TRBD2. The CDR3 is made up of 16 amino acids. Per the germline V gene, CDR1 is GTSNPN and CDR2 is SVGIG (reference sequence). The V segment lost 1 base and the J segment 1 base; nucleotides outside the gene matches: 3. This CDR3 reads CAWSGLAGARTDTQYF. CDR3 in DNA: TGTGCCTGGAGTGGACTAGCGGGGGCCCGCACAGATACGCAGTATTTT.

This clone has a handful of counts. The chain recombines TRBV6-5 with TRBJ2-3; 7 bases are shared with TRBD1. The length of the CDR3 is 15 residues. J gave up 1 base and V 7 bases, and 8 bases lay outside the gene matches. Germline CDR1 is MNHEY and CDR2 is SVGAGI. This CDR3 reads CASTKDRPGTDTQYF. CDR3 coding DNA: TGTGCCAGCACCAAGGACAGGCCCGGCACAGATACGCAGTATTTT.

By sample share, this clone is medium-sized. The gene calls are TRBV5-4 and TRBJ1-3, with D possibly matching TRBD1 (6 bases). The CDR3 runs 16 residues. V was pared by 2 bases and J by 1 base, with 13 bases between. The germline V gene has CDR1 SGHNT and CDR2 YYREEE (reference sequence). The CDR3, as DNA: TGTGCCAGCAGCTTAGGAGCGGGACAATCTGGAAACACCATATATTTT. Translated, it gives CASSLGAGQSGNTIYF.

The rearrangement uses TRBV12-3 or TRBV12-4 and TRBJ2-1; perhaps TRBD1 as D (6 bases). Trimming removed 7 bases at V and 3 bases at J, with 10 bases between. The CDR3 spans 13 residues. CDR3 in DNA: TGTGCCAGCACCAGGGGAAGCTACAATGAGCAGTTCTTC. Its translation: CASTRGSYNEQFF.

A note on this clone: The sample carries other DNA sequences with the same CDR3. V gene TRBV19 combines with J gene TRBJ1-1; no reliable D call. Germline V lookup: CDR1 LNHDA, CDR2 SQIVND (reference sequence). The CDR3 has 12 residues. V lost 3 bases and J lost 1, with 3 bases in between. The CDR3 DNA is TGTGCCAGTAGTATCAGGAACACTGAAGCTTTCTTT. This gives the protein CASSIRNTEAFF. Full variable domain (rest looked up from reference TRBV19 and TRBJ1-1): DGGITQSPKYLFRKEGQNVTLSCEQNLNHDAMYWYRQDPGQGLRLIYYSQIVNDFQKGDIAEGYSVSREKKESFPLTVTSAQKNPTAFYLCASSIRNTEAFFGQGTRLTVV.

This chain uses TRBV7-3 with TRBJ2-7; TRBD1 aligns across 11 bases. Germline V gene sequence: CDR1 SGHTA, CDR2 FQGTGA. CDR3 length: 15 residues. Trimming removed 4 bases from V and 2 bases from J; junction bases left unmatched: 4. The CDR3 DNA is TGTGCCAGCAGCTCCGGGACAGGGGGTCCCTACGAGCAGTACTTC. Translating gives CASSSGTGGPYEQYF. The whole variable domain, filled in from reference TRBV7-3 and TRBJ2-7, reads GAGVSQTPSNKVTEKGKYVELRCDPISGHTALYWYRQSLGQGPEFLIYFQGTGAADDSGLPNDRFFAVRPEGSVSTLKIQRTERGDSAVYLCASSSGTGGPYEQYFGPGTRLTVT.

The chain joins TRBV3-1 (or the pseudogene TRBV3-2) to TRBJ2-3; weak D call: TRBD2 (5 bases). Germline CDR1 reads LGHDT; CDR2 reads YNNKEL (reference sequence). This CDR3 comprises 15 residues. V gave up 1 base and J gave up 4 bases, with 12 bases separating them. The CDR3 sequence is CASSQGWLASDTQYF. DNA for the CDR3: TGTGCCAGCAGCCAAGGATGGCTAGCTTCAGATACGCAGTATTTT.

The rearrangement joins TRBV29-1 to TRBJ1-2, with 9 bases identical to TRBD1. The CDR3 contains 12 residues. From germline, CDR1 is SQVTM and CDR2 ANQGSEA. Trimming took 6 bases from V and 7 from J; bases not matched to a gene: 6. The CDR3 DNA reads TGCAGCGTCGCCGGGACAGGGTCTGGCTACACCTTC. Amino acid sequence: CSVAGTGSGYTF. Complete variable domain (other parts from reference TRBV29-1 and TRBJ1-2): SAVISQKPSRDICQRGTSLTIQCQVDSQVTMMFWYRQQPGQSLTLIATANQGSEATYESGFVIDKFPISRPNLTFSTLTVSNMSPEDSSIYLCSVAGTGSGYTFGSGTRLTVV.

The rearrangement joins TRBV2 to TRBJ1-2; possibly TRBD1 for D (5 bases). The CDR3 spans 14 residues. CDR1 SNHLY and CDR2 FYNNEI come from the germline V gene. With 4 bases removed from V and 8 bases from J, the gap between germline ends came to 17 bases. CDR3 amino acids: CASSARETGEGYTF. In nucleotides, the CDR3 is TGTGCCAGCAGTGCCAGGGAGACGGGAGAGGGCTACACCTTC.

The J gene is TRBJ2-2, the V gene TRBV3-1 (or the pseudogene TRBV3-2); TRBD2 is a possible D gene (5 bases). The germline V gene has CDR1 LGHDT and CDR2 YNNKEL (reference sequence). The CDR3 runs to 15 residues. V was cut by 1 base and J by 6 bases, with 12 bases left in between. This CDR3 is CASSQGAASAGELFF. In DNA, the CDR3 is TGTGCCAGCAGCCAAGGAGCGGCCAGCGCCGGGGAGCTGTTTTTT.

This chain uses TRBV5-1 with TRBJ2-7; the match to TRBD1 covers 7 bases. CDR3 size: 12 residues. Germline V gene sequence: CDR1 SGHRS, CDR2 YFSETQ. V lost 7 bases, J lost 1 base, and 2 bases stayed unmatched. For the CDR3, the DNA is TGCGCCAGCCAGGGGGTGTCCTACGAGCAGTACTTC. Translated: CASQGVSYEQYF.

The chain couples TRBV5-4 to TRBJ1-6, with 8 bases identical to TRBD1. This CDR3 is built from 15 residues. Germline assignment: CDR1 SGHNT and CDR2 YYREEE (reference sequence). The ends lost 4 bases at V and 10 bases at J; junction bases unmatched: 10. CDR3 in amino acids: CASSHRGQEYSPLHF. The CDR3 DNA reads TGTGCCAGCAGCCATAGGGGACAGGAGTACTCACCCCTCCACTTT.

This CDR3 is CASRRYEAESYGYTF. The CDR3, as DNA: TGTGCCAGCAGGCGTTACGAGGCTGAGTCCTATGGCTACACCTTC. V is TRBV6-5 and J is TRBJ1-2; D gene unclear. The CDR3 has 15 residues. Trimming shortened V by 6 bases and J by 4 bases, and 18 bases separated the two germline ends. Germline V gene sequence: CDR1 MNHEY, CDR2 SVGAGI.